This T cell receptor beta chain was profiled in a study of blood T cell repertoires in COVID-19. Libraries were prepared by immunoSEQ multiplex PCR; TCRdb keeps only in-frame clonotypes and omits some of them. The table lists 35,000 to 45,000 clones, around four fifths of them singletons, with 30% to 35% in the top ten. This TCR derives from a man aged 55 to 70 with acute or convalescent COVID-19. The sample was peripheral blood.

CDR3 DNA: TGTGCCAGCAGTCCCTCCGGGACAGCACCCTACGAGCAGTACTTC. It yields the protein CASSPSGTAPYEQYF. J is TRBJ2-7 and V is TRBV28; TRBD1 matches at 7 bases. CDR1 is MDHEN, CDR2 SYDVKM, per germline. This CDR3 spans 15 amino acids. Trimming removed 5 bases from V and 2 bases from J; junction bases left unmatched: 9.